The 24 T cell receptor beta chains presented below share a single source sample, sequenced in a study of T cell responses to AZD1222 COVID-19 vaccine. Profiled with immunoSEQ multiplex PCR; TCRdb holds only in-frame clones, not every one. The sample lists some 120,000 clones, approximately 86% occurring once. Sequencing was performed on peripheral blood, taken on day 0 of AZD1222 vaccination. These receptors came from an adult in good health.

The chain combines TRBV5-1 with TRBJ2-5; D is unresolved. Trimming removed 0 bases from V and 2 bases from J, with 11 bases in between. Germline values: CDR1 SGHRS, CDR2 YFSETQ. CDR3 size: 15 residues. CDR3 sequence: CASSLEAGRQETQYF. The CDR3 DNA follows: TGCGCCAGCAGCTTGGAGGCCGGGCGACAAGAGACCCAGTACTTC.

The J gene is TRBJ2-3, the V gene TRBV9; 7 nucleotides match TRBD2. This CDR3 has 15 amino acids. Germline assignment: CDR1 SGDLS and CDR2 YYNGEE. V lost 4 bases and J lost 5; bases outside the gene matches: 10. In nucleotides, the CDR3 is TGTGCCAGCAGCCCCCCCCGGGGGGTGGGAGATACGCAGTATTTT. Encoded protein: CASSPPRGVGDTQYF.

V and J are TRBV5-1 and TRBJ2-2; 9 nucleotides agree with TRBD2. Germline CDR1 and CDR2: SGHRS and YFSETQ. After removal of 2 bases from V and 6 bases from J, the junction contained 23 bases not matched to a gene. CDR3 length: 21 residues. In DNA form, the CDR3 reads TGCGCCAGCAGCTTCCCGGCCCACTTCGGGCGGGGGGGCAATTTTCCCGGGGAGCTGTTTTTT. It specifies CASSFPAHFGRGGNFPGELFF. Drawing the rest from reference TRBV5-1 and TRBJ2-2, the complete variable domain is KAGVTQTPRYLIKTRGQQVTLSCSPISGHRSVSWYQQTPGQGLQFLFEYFSETQRNKGNFPGRFSGRQFSNSRSEMNVSTLELGDSALYLCASSFPAHFGRGGNFPGELFFGEGSRLTVL.

The chain has TRBV19 and TRBJ2-3; D ambiguous. The CDR3 has 17 residues. Germline V gene sequence: CDR1 LNHDA, CDR2 SQIVND (reference sequence). Trimming cost V 3 bases and J 2 bases, with 18 bases left between them. As DNA, the CDR3 is TGTGCCAGTAGTATCCCCACTCCCGGCCGGAACACAGATACGCAGTATTTT. Encoded protein: CASSIPTPGRNTDTQYF.

Only one count was recorded for this clone. This chain connects TRBV7-6 to TRBJ2-4; D possibly corresponds to TRBD2 (6 bases). Germline assignment: CDR1 SGHVS and CDR2 FNYEAQ. V was trimmed by 5 bases and J by 8 bases, leaving 13 bases between them. This CDR3 has 13 amino acids. The CDR3 DNA is TGTGCCAGCAGCCACACGACGGGGGACATTCAGTACTTC. Translating it yields CASSHTTGDIQYF.

The chain uses TRBV28 and TRBJ1-1; possibly TRBD1 for D (5 bases). Trimming pared 6 bases from V and 7 bases from J, leaving 9 bases between. The CDR3 contains 11 residues. Per the germline V gene, CDR1 is MDHEN and CDR2 is SYDVKM. The chain's CDR3 is CASSKQVEAFF. CDR3 nucleotide sequence: TGTGCCAGCAGCAAACAGGTTGAAGCTTTCTTT.

The chain links TRBV19 to TRBJ2-3, with D perhaps TRBD2 (6 bases). Germline V gene sequence: CDR1 LNHDA, CDR2 SQIVND (reference sequence). This CDR3 contains 15 residues. V shed 1 base and J shed 6 bases, with 14 bases lying between them. CDR3 in amino acids: CASSIGRGLRDTQYF. The CDR3, as DNA: TGTGCCAGTAGTATAGGTCGGGGGTTAAGGGATACGCAGTATTTT.

The CDR3: CASSSYRYEQYF. The CDR3, as DNA: TGTGCCAGCAGTTCGTACCGCTACGAGCAGTACTTC. V and J are TRBV12-3 or TRBV12-4 and TRBJ2-7, with D uncertain. Trimming pared 4 bases from V and 3 bases from J, leaving 7 bases between. CDR3 length: 12 amino acids.

This chain connects TRBV9 to TRBJ1-2; no clear D gene. The CDR3 extends over 13 amino acids. Germline V gene lookup returns CDR1 SGDLS and CDR2 YYNGEE. V lost 3 bases and J lost 3, with 9 bases in between. CDR3 sequence: CASSGGLDYGYTF. CDR3 bases: TGTGCCAGCAGCGGCGGTTTGGACTATGGCTACACCTTC.

V and J are TRBV5-1 and TRBJ1-4; maybe TRBD1 (6 bases). Germline-derived CDR1 and CDR2 are SGHRS and YFSETQ. Trimming removed 0 bases at V and 8 bases at J, with 11 bases between. This CDR3 comprises 14 residues. This chain's CDR3 is CASSLGGPEEKLFF. The DNA for the CDR3 is TGCGCCAGCAGCTTGGGGGGGCCCGAGGAAAAACTGTTTTTT.

This chain joins TRBV28 and TRBJ2-1; a weak D match, TRBD2 (6 bases). The V end lost 3 bases, the J end lost 7 bases, and 19 bases lay between the germline ends. Germline values: CDR1 MDHEN, CDR2 SYDVKM. The CDR3 sequence is 16 residues long. CDR3 protein: CASSLKGLRDRNEQFF. In DNA, the CDR3 is TGTGCCAGCAGTTTGAAGGGACTCCGAGACAGAAATGAGCAGTTCTTC. Full variable domain (remainder filled in from reference TRBV28 and TRBJ2-1): DVKVTQSSRYLVKRTGEKVFLECVQDMDHENMFWYRQDPGLGLRLIYFSYDVKMKEKGDIPEGYSVSREKKERFSLILESASTNQTSMYLCASSLKGLRDRNEQFFGPGTRLTVL.

V is TRBV28 and J is TRBJ1-1, with 7 bases fitting TRBD1. V was pared by 5 bases and J by 4 bases, with 7 bases of the junction left unmatched. Germline CDR1 reads MDHEN; CDR2 reads SYDVKM. There are 14 residues in the CDR3. DNA for the CDR3: TGTGCCAGCAGTCCGAGGGGGCTAAGCACTGAAGCTTTCTTT. Translated: CASSPRGLSTEAFF.

The chain combines TRBV18 with TRBJ2-7; 9 bases are shared with TRBD1. With V trimmed by 5 bases and J by 7 bases, 12 bases remained unmatched. The CDR3 has 15 residues. Germline V CDR1 and CDR2: KGHSH, LQKENI. The CDR3 loop is CASSIRQGEQGEQYF. DNA of the CDR3: TGTGCCAGCTCAATACGACAGGGGGAACAAGGGGAGCAGTACTTC.

The rearrangement uses TRBV5-1 and TRBJ2-2; D unresolved. Germline-derived CDR1 and CDR2 are SGHRS and YFSETQ. V gave up 2 bases and J gave up 0 bases, with 8 bases separating them. The CDR3 covers 15 residues. The CDR3 loop is CASSFRVSNTGELFF. CDR3 coding DNA: TGCGCCAGCAGCTTCCGGGTTTCGAACACCGGGGAGCTGTTTTTT.

This clone was detected once. The chain recombines TRBV27 with TRBJ1-1; 12 bases line up with TRBD1. CDR3 size: 17 residues. Trimming took 6 bases from V and 3 from J; bases not matched to a gene: 11. From germline, CDR1 is MNHEY and CDR2 SMNVEV (reference sequence). The CDR3 sequence: CASRSTGTGGRDTEAFF. Here the CDR3 DNA reads TGTGCCAGCAGGAGTACCGGGACAGGGGGCCGGGACACTGAAGCTTTCTTT.

The J gene is TRBJ1-2, the V gene TRBV18; possibly TRBD1 for D (6 bases). V lost 6 bases, J lost 6 bases, and 20 bases lay in between. Germline V gene lookup returns CDR1 KGHSH and CDR2 LQKENI. The CDR3 is 15 amino acids. The CDR3: CASSPSTGYMDGYTF. The CDR3 region has the DNA TGTGCCAGCTCGCCGAGTACAGGGTATATGGATGGCTACACCTTC. Together with reference TRBV18 and TRBJ1-2, the CDR3 gives the full variable domain: NAGVMQNPRHLVRRRGQEARLRCSPMKGHSHVYWYRQLPEEGLKFMVYLQKENIIDESGMPKERFSAEFPKEGPSILRIQQVVRGDSAAYFCASSPSTGYMDGYTFGSGTRLTVV.

A few counts support this clone. The V gene is TRBV5-5, the J gene TRBJ1-2; 9 bases are a match to TRBD1. Germline V gene sequence: CDR1 SGHKS, CDR2 YYEKEE (reference sequence). V shed 7 bases and J 6 bases; nucleotides not matched to a gene: 7. This CDR3 is built from 13 residues. CDR3 loop: CASDHGQGNGYTF. The CDR3 nucleotides read TGTGCCAGCGACCATGGACAGGGGAATGGCTACACCTTC.

V is TRBV5-5 and J is TRBJ2-7; 10 positions agree with TRBD1. Per germline, CDR1 SGHKS and CDR2 YYEKEE (reference sequence). This CDR3 has 15 amino acids. The V and J ends lost 4 bases and 3 bases, in that order; junction bases with no gene match: 7. Here the CDR3 reads CASSAPTGGYYEQYF. The CDR3 nucleotides read TGTGCCAGCAGCGCCCCGACAGGGGGCTACTACGAGCAGTACTTC.

The chain combines TRBV2 with TRBJ1-2, with a tentative D call TRBD1 (6 bases). Germline CDR1 and CDR2: SNHLY and FYNNEI. The V and J ends lost 8 bases and 8 bases respectively, with 18 bases between them. This CDR3 has 13 residues. The CDR3 coding sequence is TGTGCCAGCCACAGGGTGGAGGGTCGGGGCTACACCTTC. It yields the protein CASHRVEGRGYTF.

The chain uses TRBV18 and TRBJ2-7; D possibly corresponds to TRBD1 (6 bases). The CDR3 consists of 14 residues. Trimming left V 2 bases short and J 6 bases short, with 14 bases between. The germline CDR1 and CDR2 sequences are KGHSH and LQKENI. CDR3 amino acids: CASSPGGEGFEQYF. In DNA, the CDR3 is TGTGCCAGCTCACCAGGGGGCGAGGGATTCGAGCAGTACTTC.

The rearrangement uses TRBV5-1 and TRBJ1-3; possibly TRBD1 for D (6 bases). Trimming shortened V by 4 bases and J by 2 bases, and 10 bases separated the two germline ends. CDR3 length equals 14 residues. Germline V gives CDR1 SGHRS, CDR2 YFSETQ. As DNA, the CDR3 is TGCGCCAGCAGCACCGGACAGCCTGGAAACACCATATATTTT. It translates to CASSTGQPGNTIYF.

The V gene is TRBV29-1, the J gene TRBJ1-2; no reliable D call. Per germline, CDR1 SQVTM and CDR2 ANQGSEA. Trimming took 3 bases from V and 0 from J, leaving 20 bases between them. The CDR3 is made up of 17 amino acids. This CDR3 is CSVDGTGPGTSNYGYTF. In DNA form, the CDR3 reads TGCAGCGTTGACGGTACTGGTCCAGGCACCTCTAACTATGGCTACACCTTC.

The V call is TRBV15, the J call TRBJ1-2; 12 bases agree with TRBD1. Germline lookup yields CDR1 LNHNV and CDR2 YYDKDF (reference sequence). The CDR3 is 15 residues long. Losses at the gene ends were 5 bases for V and 4 bases for J; bases not matched to a gene: 5. CDR3 sequence reads: CATSRGTGGGYGYTF. The CDR3 DNA reads TGTGCCACCAGCCGCGGGACAGGGGGCGGCTATGGCTACACCTTC.

The chain has TRBV7-6 and TRBJ2-5; 7 bases match TRBD2. CDR1 and CDR2 from the germline V gene are SGHVS and FNYEAQ. V lost 0 bases, J lost 2 bases, and 6 bases stayed unmatched. CDR3 size: 16 residues. The CDR3 protein is CASSLAPASGQETQYF. The CDR3 DNA reads as TGTGCCAGCAGCTTAGCCCCCGCTAGCGGACAAGAGACCCAGTACTTC.